These T cell receptor beta chains were read from a single sample in a study of tumor-infiltrating lymphocytes in primary liver carcinoma. TCRdb ran MiXCR on the multiplex PCR reads and lists one entry per CDR3 protein. The sample lists 100,000 to 120,000 distinct CDR3 sequences; around 83% were seen once. Specimen: liver tumor tissue from sampling region 3. Receptor source: a man between 40 and 49 years old with primary liver carcinoma and hepatitis B virus infection. The CDR3 runs from the conserved cysteine through the conserved F or W.

V	J	CDR3
TRBV6-2/TRBV6-3	TRBJ2-7	CASSTPTGGRYEQYF
TRBV28	TRBJ2-2	CASSLRIGELFF
TRBV5-1	TRBJ1-6	CASSEGLTGHNSPLHF
TRBV10-2	TRBJ2-4	CASSESRGRLIQYF
TRBV5-8	TRBJ2-7	CASSLIWRGEQYF
TRBV11-2	TRBJ2-1	CASSFQWVPMTSGSHEEFF
TRBV29-1	TRBJ2-3	CSTQRVTDTQYF
TRBV11-2	TRBJ2-5	CASSPIVLVPETQYF
TRBV20-1	TRBJ1-1	CSAKSQGRTEAFF
TRBV29-1	TRBJ2-2	CSVQGQCSTGELFF
TRBV6-1	TRBJ1-5	CARSGRQGLTNQPQRF
TRBV5-4	TRBJ2-2	CASSPGQANTGKLFF
TRBV11-1	TRBJ2-4	CARSLPGTSGTKNFQNF
TRBV5-1	TRBJ1-2	CASSPGAIVGYTF
TRBV25-1	TRBJ1-5	CASSELVRGGPQHF
TRBV6-2/TRBV6-3	TRBJ2-7	CPSSYKAPYEQYF
TRBV10-3	TRBJ1-4	CAMTRDPGSEQLFF
TRBV11-1	TRBJ2-4	CTSSFPGTCGTKNIQYF
TRBV29-1	TRBJ1-2	CGVEAEEGVDGNTF
TRBV29-1	TRBJ1-1	CSIEEWTGRTEAFF
TRBV6-2/TRBV6-3	TRBJ2-1	CTSSYLIVGNEQFF
TRBV4-1	TRBJ1-2	CASSQTATQNYGYTF
TRBV7-2	TRBJ2-7	CASSLDHYEQYF
TRBV29-1	TRBJ2-2	CSVMGDTGELFF
TRBV4-2	TRBJ2-1	CASSQSSEGIDEQFF
TRBV29-1	TRBJ1-2	CSVGQERYGYTF
TRBV29-1	TRBJ2-3	CSIEGSGNADMQYF
TRBV28	TRBJ1-2	CASSYWGQECGYTF
TRBV24-1	TRBJ2-5	CATSDWKGRQEAQYF
TRBV11-3	TRBJ2-5	CDSSSWTSGSPLETQYF
TRBV13	TRBJ2-3	CVSNLRQGRTRDTQYF
TRBV28	TRBJ2-7	CASSLEGFGEQYF
TRBV7-9	TRBJ1-4	CASSLDRGRGTNEELFF
TRBV6-5	TRBJ2-6	CTRSRPWAGPLSGANVLTF
TRBV6-5	TRBJ2-5	CPSMGGGRRETPYF
TRBV6-5	TRBJ2-6	CVSSYHPSGSTGANVLTF
TRBV7-8	TRBJ2-3	CASNIKGGSTQYF
TRBV4-3	TRBJ2-2	CASSQGLNTGDLLF
TRBV11-2	TRBJ1-2	CASSLFGFYGYTF
TRBV20-1	TRBJ2-1	CSATSSLTETYNEQFF
TRBV12-3/TRBV12-4	TRBJ2-3	CASSPFWGDTQYF
TRBV18	TRBJ2-7	CASSPPTSGRGEQYF
TRBV29-1	TRBJ1-1	CSVEGRGKTEAFF
TRBV6-1	TRBJ2-2	CVSSEVTTSLPGELYF
TRBV2	TRBJ2-1	CARWGSGGANEQFF